Listed below are T cell receptor beta chains from one sample, sequenced in a study of T cells in Graves' hyperthyroidism and ophthalmopathy. One entry per CDR3 protein, called by TCRdb with MiXCR from the multiplex PCR reads. This sample has more than 650,000 distinct CDR3 sequences, with about 15% found just once. Input material: blood. The source of these receptors is a woman between 18 and 29 years old with Graves' hyperthyroidism. Both conserved end residues are part of each CDR3. D genes are given only for firm matches. Part of the rows lack a size; the others show once, few, many or a class for expanded clones.

13	.	TRBV5-1	.	TRBJ2-7	TGCGCCAGCAGCACGGGACATAGGTACGAGCAGTACTTC	CASSTGHRYEQYF
14	.	TRBV6-5	many	TRBJ1-1	TGTGCCAGCAGTTACTCGAGGAAGAACACTGAAGCTTTCTTT	CASSYSRKNTEAFF
11	.	TRBV28	many	TRBJ1-5	TGTGCCAGCAGTACCCATCAGCCCCAGCATTTT	CASSTHQPQHF
14	TRBD1	TRBV6-1	.	TRBJ1-1	TGTGCCAGCAATAACAGGGGGCAATGGGCTGAAGCTTTCTTT	CASNNRGQWAEAFF
19	.	TRBV4-3	few	TRBJ2-6	TGCGCCAGCAGCCAAGATGGAGGGACATGGAGACCCGGGGCCAACGTCCTGACTTTC	CASSQDGGTWRPGANVLTF
13	TRBD1	TRBV13	.	TRBJ1-1	TGTGCCAGCAGCTTAAGGGGACAGCCTGAAGCTTTCTTT	CASSLRGQPEAFF
15	.	TRBV29-1	.	TRBJ2-7	TGCAGCGTTGAAGGGGTCCCCGAACGGCCCAATGAGCAGTACTTC	CSVEGVPERPNEQYF
14	TRBD1	TRBV28	many	TRBJ1-4	TGTGCCAGCAGCTATGGACAGGGGGATGAAAAACTGTTTTTT	CASSYGQGDEKLFF
15	.	TRBV20-1	many	TRBJ2-1	TGCAGTGCTAGTCCGTGGACACAGACCTACAATGAGCAGTTCTTC	CSASPWTQTYNEQFF
15	TRBD1	TRBV19	.	TRBJ1-1	TGTGCCAGTAGTAACTCGGGACAGGCCTCTAACGGAGCTTTCTTT	CASSNSGQASNGAFF
16	TRBD2	TRBV27	many	TRBJ2-7	TGTGCCAGCAGTCTCCGGACTAGCGGGACTCTCTACGAGCAGTACTTC	CASSLRTSGTLYEQYF
12	TRBD1	TRBV29-1	many	TRBJ2-1	TGCAGCGTTTTTGAGGGGGCCAATGAGCAGTTCTTC	CSVFEGANEQFF
13	.	TRBV7-2	few	TRBJ2-2	TGTGCCAGCACCCTTGGCGTTACCGGGGAGCTGTTTTTT	CASTLGVTGELFF
15	.	TRBV7-9	many	TRBJ2-7	TGTGCCAGCAGCTCGCACTTCATTTGGGCCTACGAGCAGTACTTC	CASSSHFIWAYEQYF
18	TRBD1	TRBV28	many	TRBJ2-7	TGTGCCAGCAGTTCCGTCCCGGGACAGGGGAGGAGGGTCTACGAGCAGTACTTC	CASSSVPGQGRRVYEQYF
14	.	TRBV5-4	.	TRBJ2-6	TGTGCCAGCAGCTTTACGTGGGGGGCCAACGTCCTGACTTTC	CASSFTWGANVLTF
19	.	TRBV6-2/TRBV6-3	.	TRBJ2-6	TGTGCCAGCAGTATACCCCGGCCCCGTTCGCTCTCTGGGGCCAACGTCCTGACTTTC	CASSIPRPRSLSGANVLTF
19	TRBD2	TRBV29-1	.	TRBJ2-7	TGCAGCGTTGGGACCCGGACTAGCGGGAGGTCCCCTTTACAATACGAGCAGTACTTC	CSVGTRTSGRSPLQYEQYF
16	TRBD1	TRBV13	many	TRBJ1-4	TGTGCCAGCAGCTTAGCGACAGGGGGGAAACGCGAAAAACTGTTTTTT	CASSLATGGKREKLFF
12	.	TRBV19	.	TRBJ2-1	TGTGCCAGTAGTATCGGTCAGGGGTTGCAGTTCTTC	CASSIGQGLQFF
15	.	TRBV9	few	TRBJ2-1	TGTGCCAGCAGCGTAGATCAGCGGAGCTACAATGAGCAGTTCTTC	CASSVDQRSYNEQFF
15	TRBD2	TRBV25-1	.	TRBJ2-5	TGTGCCAGCATGGGAGCGGGAGACTCGGGGGAGACCCAGTACTTC	CASMGAGDSGETQYF
14	.	TRBV20-1	few	TRBJ1-3	TGCAGTGCTCGGGTGGGCGGACCTGGAGACACCATATATTTT	CSARVGGPGDTIYF
21	.	TRBV7-8	many	TRBJ1-1	TGTGCCAGCATATTTGCCCCGCCCGGGACAACGGAGAGGGGGAGGAACACTGAAGCTTTCTTT	CASIFAPPGTTERGRNTEAFF
14	.	TRBV7-9	many	TRBJ2-3	TGTGCCAGCAGTCAAGGGGGGGCCACAGATACGCAGTATTTT	CASSQGGATDTQYF
14	.	TRBV18	many	TRBJ1-1	TGTGCCAGCTCACCTATAACAGGAAACACTGAAGCTTTCTTT	CASSPITGNTEAFF
13	TRBD2	TRBV2	many	TRBJ2-1	TGTGCCAGCAGGAGGGAGGGCCCAAGTGAGCAGTTCTTC	CASRREGPSEQFF
16	TRBD1	TRBV6-5	.	TRBJ2-2	TGTGCCAGCAGTTACCTCCGGACAGGGGTGCCCGGGGAGCTGTTTTTT	CASSYLRTGVPGELFF
13	.	TRBV7-3	many	TRBJ2-1	TGTGCCAGCAGCTTAACTGCAGTGAATGAGCAGTTCTTC	CASSLTAVNEQFF
17	TRBD2	TRBV28	many	TRBJ2-3	TGTGCCAGCAGTTCGACCCGACTAGCGGGAGCCCCAGATACGCAGTATTTT	CASSSTRLAGAPDTQYF
14	.	TRBV2	.	TRBJ2-7	TGTGCCAGCAGTGGGACGGGCAACTCCTACGAGCAGTACTTC	CASSGTGNSYEQYF
16	.	TRBV11-2	.	TRBJ2-2	TGTGCCAGCAGCTTAGCAGGACAGTATAACACCGGGGAGCTGTTTTTT	CASSLAGQYNTGELFF
14	.	TRBV11-2	few	TRBJ2-2	TGTGCCAGCAGCTTGAGTCGGTCCGCCGGGGAGCTGTTTTTT	CASSLSRSAGELFF